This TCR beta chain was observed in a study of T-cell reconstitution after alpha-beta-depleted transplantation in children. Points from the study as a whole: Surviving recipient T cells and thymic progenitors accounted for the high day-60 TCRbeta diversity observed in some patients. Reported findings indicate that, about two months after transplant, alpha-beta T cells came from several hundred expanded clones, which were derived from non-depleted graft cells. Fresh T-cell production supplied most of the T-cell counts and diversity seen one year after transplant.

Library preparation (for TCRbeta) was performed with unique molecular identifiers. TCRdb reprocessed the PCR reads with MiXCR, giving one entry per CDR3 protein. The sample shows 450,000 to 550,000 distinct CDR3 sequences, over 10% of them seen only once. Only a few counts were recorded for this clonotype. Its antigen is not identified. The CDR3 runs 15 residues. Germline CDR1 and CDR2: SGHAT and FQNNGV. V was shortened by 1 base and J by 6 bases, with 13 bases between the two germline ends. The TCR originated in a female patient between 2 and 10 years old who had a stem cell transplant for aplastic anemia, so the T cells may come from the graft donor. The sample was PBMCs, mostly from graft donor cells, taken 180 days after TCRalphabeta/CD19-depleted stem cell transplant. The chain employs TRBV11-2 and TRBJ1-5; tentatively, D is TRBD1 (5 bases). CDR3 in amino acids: CASSLGVGAAQPQHF. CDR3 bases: TGTGCCAGCAGCTTAGGAGTTGGGGCGGCTCAGCCCCAGCATTTT.